This T cell receptor (beta chain) emerged from a study of T-cell reconstitution after alpha-beta-depleted transplantation in children (dated by TCRdb to about 2016). Concerning the study at large: The study quantitatively tracked T-cell immune reconstitution after TCRalphabeta/CD19-depleted allogeneic hematopoietic cell transplantation in children using TCR repertoire profiling.

Receptor libraries were prepared by PCR. Sequencing relied on an Illumina HiSeq 2500. TCR libraries were prepared with molecular barcoding, using unique molecular identifiers to normalize TCRbeta repertoire quantification. The public reads were reprocessed in TCRdb via fastp at Q25 and MiXCR, keeping in-frame beta chains. Every entry covers one CDR3 protein and lists the most common genes and DNA from its rows. The sample records some 220,000 distinct CDR3 sequences, 8% to 9.5% of which are singletons. The top ten clonotypes cover 5% to 7% of the sample. About this clonotype: It has no known antigen specificity. No much larger clone exists at a distance of one base, and base qualities are not known.

V loses 4 bases at its end and J loses 5 bases; junction bases beyond the gene matches: 4. The CDR3 contains 14 residues, cysteine and phenylalanine counted. Kept here is only the CDR3 DNA, which spans 42 bases and is read in frame from base 1. The germline V gene sets CDR1 to SGHDN and CDR2 to FVKESK. The sample consisted of PBMCs from the stem cell graft donor, taken from the stem cell graft. The clonotype originates from a human donor who donated a stem cell graft to a child with acute lymphoblastic leukemia. The chain was built from TRBV14 and TRBJ2-7; the junction holds 11 bases that match TRBD1. The CDR3: CASSPRTGGNEQYF. The DNA is as follows: TGTGCCAGCAGCCCCAGGACAGGGGGCAACGAGCAGTACTTC.